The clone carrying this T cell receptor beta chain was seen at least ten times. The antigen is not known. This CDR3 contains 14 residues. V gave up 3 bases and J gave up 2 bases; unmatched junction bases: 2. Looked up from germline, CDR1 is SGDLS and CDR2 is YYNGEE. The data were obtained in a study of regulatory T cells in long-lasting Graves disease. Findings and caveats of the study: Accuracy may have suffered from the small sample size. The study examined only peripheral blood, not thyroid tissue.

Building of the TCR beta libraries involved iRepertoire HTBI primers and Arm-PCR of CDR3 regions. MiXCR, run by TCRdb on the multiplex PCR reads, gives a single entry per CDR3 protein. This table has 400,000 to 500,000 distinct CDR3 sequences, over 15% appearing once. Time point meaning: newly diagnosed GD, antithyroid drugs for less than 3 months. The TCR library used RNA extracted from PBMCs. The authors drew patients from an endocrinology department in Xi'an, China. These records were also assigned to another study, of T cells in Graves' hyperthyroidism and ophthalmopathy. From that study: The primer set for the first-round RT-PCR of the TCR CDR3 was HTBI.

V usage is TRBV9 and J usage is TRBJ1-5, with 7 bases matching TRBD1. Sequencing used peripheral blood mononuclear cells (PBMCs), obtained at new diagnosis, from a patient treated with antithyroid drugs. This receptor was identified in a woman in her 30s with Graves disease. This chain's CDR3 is CASSATGRNQPQHF. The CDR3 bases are TGTGCCAGCAGCGCGACAGGGCGCAATCAGCCCCAGCATTTT.